This T cell receptor beta chain was sequenced during a study of cytomegalovirus exposure and HLA in healthy donors. The PCR employed 60 Vbeta primers together with 13 Jbeta primers. Original processing methods: Later work found roughly 80 million unique TCR beta chains, with 9.5 million to 14 million shared. Sequencing was performed with immunoSEQ multiplex PCR; in TCRdb, only in-frame clones are kept and a portion is missing. The DNA was the basis for D and trimming; V, J and clone size are from that table. The sample table sets out approximately 120,000 clones. Germline CDR1 reads SGDLS; CDR2 reads YYNGEE. The trim removed 4 bases at V and 2 bases at J, leaving 7 bases unmatched. This CDR3 is 15 amino acids long.

The origin of this receptor is a man between 35 and 55 years old in good health and CMV-seronegative. The chain links TRBV9 to TRBJ2-7, with TRBD2 identical over 9 bases. Source material: PBMCs. CDR3 coding DNA: TGTGCCAGCAGCCTCGCGGGAGGGCCCCCCTACGAGCAGTACTTC. It encodes CASSLAGGPPYEQYF.